The 32 T cell receptor beta chains in this list originate from one sample, sequenced in a study of shared T cell receptors in the human thymus. Sequencing used immunoSEQ multiplex PCR; TCRdb keeps in-frame clones, though not all of them. Found here are hundreds of thousands of clones, approximately 87% of them singletons; the top ten hold about 0.01%. Separately, the same data were catalogued under a study of human thymus T cells.

What was sequenced was thymocytes. The receptor source for this set is a boy in the first two years of life with a congenital heart defect.

The rearrangement links TRBV9 to TRBJ2-7, with D possibly TRBD2 on 8 matching bases. CDR3 length equals 20 residues. V lost 0 bases to trimming and J lost 0 bases, with 25 bases between them. Germline lookup yields CDR1 SGDLS and CDR2 YYNGEE. CDR3 region: CASSVASGSGDREGSYEQYF. The CDR3 nucleotides are TGTGCCAGCAGCGTAGCCAGCGGGAGCGGAGACAGGGAGGGCTCCTACGAGCAGTACTTC.

This chain uses TRBV5-1 with TRBJ2-3, with 12 nucleotides matching TRBD1. V trimming: 0 bases; J trimming: 0 bases; junction bases outside the gene matches: 5. The CDR3 length is 18 residues. Germline V gene sequence: CDR1 SGHRS, CDR2 YFSETQ. The CDR3 here is CASSLGGDRGPSTDTQYF. The DNA of the CDR3 is TGCGCCAGCAGCTTGGGGGGGGACAGGGGGCCTAGCACAGATACGCAGTATTTT.

The chain combines TRBV4-1 with TRBJ2-3; 8 nucleotides match TRBD2. Trimming at V came to 0 bases and at J to 1 base, leaving 9 bases not matched to a gene. CDR3 length: 18 amino acids. CDR1 is MGHRA, CDR2 YSYEKL, per germline. The CDR3 spells CASSQDLELAGRTDTQYF. The CDR3 DNA follows: TGCGCCAGCAGCCAAGATCTGGAGCTAGCGGGTCGCACAGATACGCAGTATTTT.

The J gene is TRBJ2-2, the V gene TRBV19; the match to TRBD2 covers 12 bases. The CDR3 is 19 amino acids. Losses at the gene ends were 5 bases for V and 4 bases for J; bases not matched to a gene: 14. Germline V gene lookup returns CDR1 LNHDA and CDR2 SQIVND (reference sequence). In DNA, the CDR3 is TGTGCCAGTAGTGATAGGGCTAGCGGGAGGGCCGAGACCACCGGGGAGCTGTTTTTT. Translated: CASSDRASGRAETTGELFF.

V and J are TRBV10-1 and TRBJ2-7, with 11 bases identical to TRBD2. The length of the CDR3 is 18 residues. Germline CDR1 is WNHNN and CDR2 is SYGVQD (reference sequence). Germline trimming cut 0 bases from V and 0 bases from J; bases unmatched to any gene: 7. The DNA for the CDR3 is TGCGCCAGCAGTGAGTCTGGCCCTACTAGCGGGAGCTCCTACGAGCAGTACTTC. Its protein is CASSESGPTSGSSYEQYF.

The gene calls are TRBV28 and TRBJ2-3, with TRBD1 matching 8 bases. Trimming removed 2 bases from V and 2 bases from J; junction bases left unmatched: 18. The CDR3 is 20 residues long. Germline lookup yields CDR1 MDHEN and CDR2 SYDVKM. The CDR3 region has the DNA TGTGCCAGCAGTTTACTCTACCTCTCCTCGGACAGGGATATCACAGATACGCAGTATTTT. It is translated as CASSLLYLSSDRDITDTQYF.

V is TRBV7-6 and J is TRBJ2-7; 7 bases line up with TRBD1. The germline V gene encodes CDR1 SGHVS and CDR2 FNYEAQ. The CDR3 is 14 residues long. The ends lost 4 bases at V and 2 bases at J; junction bases unmatched: 5. The CDR3 nucleotides read TGTGCCAGCAGCTCTGGGACAGTAACCTACGAGCAGTACTTC. Translated, it gives CASSSGTVTYEQYF.

This sequence joins TRBV6-1 and TRBJ2-7; D is possibly TRBD2 (6 bases). Trimming cost V 4 bases and J 1 base, with 20 bases left between them. CDR1 is MNHNS, CDR2 SASEGT, per germline. CDR3 length: 17 residues. The CDR3 nucleotides are TGTGCCAGCAGTGGGGGCTTGACAACGGCGGGATCCTACGAGCAGTACTTC. Residues: CASSGGLTTAGSYEQYF.

The genes are TRBV5-6 and TRBJ2-5, with unresolved D. Per germline, CDR1 SGHDT and CDR2 YYEEEE. This CDR3 spans 17 amino acids. With 0 bases removed from V and 1 base from J, the gap between germline ends came to 16 bases. The DNA for the CDR3 is TGTGCCAGCAGCTTGGGGTTCGGCGGATTTATCCAAGAGACCCAGTACTTC. Its translation is CASSLGFGGFIQETQYF.

A single count supports this clone. This chain joins TRBV4-3 and TRBJ1-1; tentatively, D is TRBD1 (5 bases). V lost 5 bases and J lost 4, with 11 bases in between. The length of the CDR3 is 13 residues. The germline V gene has CDR1 LGHNA and CDR2 YSLEER. CDR3 bases: TGCGCCAGCAGCGTCCTCAGGGCCACTGAAGCTTTCTTT. Its translation is CASSVLRATEAFF.

V and J are TRBV7-9 and TRBJ2-2; tentatively, D is TRBD1 (6 bases). The CDR3 totals 14 residues. Germline CDR1 is SEHNR and CDR2 is FQNEAQ (reference sequence). Trimming left V 6 bases short and J 4 bases short, with 12 bases between. CDR3 residues: CASSSLDSTGELFF. DNA of the CDR3: TGTGCCAGCAGTTCTTTGGACAGCACCGGGGAGCTGTTTTTT. The full variable domain, its missing parts supplied by reference TRBV7-9 and TRBJ2-2, is DTGVSQNPRHKITKRGQNVTFRCDPISEHNRLYWYRQTLGQGPEFLTYFQNEAQLEKSRLLSDRFSAERPKGSFSTLEIQRTEQGDSAMYLCASSSLDSTGELFFGEGSRLTVL.

A single count supports this clone. The chain joins TRBV7-2 to TRBJ2-1; a weak D match, TRBD2 (6 bases). V was pared by 1 base and J by 2 bases, with 9 bases between. Germline V gene sequence: CDR1 SGHTA, CDR2 FQGNSA. The CDR3 sequence is 15 residues long. The CDR3: CASSLGVAAYNEQFF. The CDR3 nucleotides read TGTGCCAGCAGCTTAGGAGTAGCGGCCTACAATGAGCAGTTCTTC. Variable domain in full (rest from reference TRBV7-2 and TRBJ2-1): GAGVSQSPSNKVTEKGKDVELRCDPISGHTALYWYRQSLGQGLEFLIYFQGNSAPDKSGLPSDRFSAERTGGSVSTLTIQRTQQEDSAVYLCASSLGVAAYNEQFFGPGTRLTVL.

V is TRBV30 and J is TRBJ2-7; tentatively, D is TRBD2 (5 bases). Trimming removed 3 bases from V and 4 bases from J, with 13 bases in between. The V gene's germline CDR1 is GTSNPN and CDR2 SVGIG (reference sequence). The CDR3 loop spans 13 amino acids. The chain's CDR3 is CAWRRSGDYEQYF. The CDR3 region has the DNA TGTGCCTGGAGAAGGAGCGGAGATTACGAGCAGTACTTC.

V usage is TRBV7-9 and J usage is TRBJ1-1; 8 bases fit TRBD1. The germline V gene has CDR1 SEHNR and CDR2 FQNEAQ (reference sequence). Trimming at V came to 1 base and at J to 11 bases, leaving 12 bases not matched to a gene. CDR3 length: 15 residues. The CDR3 spells CASSLGHRGDDEAFF. The CDR3 nucleotides read TGTGCCAGCAGCTTAGGGCACAGGGGGGACGATGAGGCTTTCTTT.

V is TRBV9 and J is TRBJ2-7; 12 bases are shared with TRBD2. Unmatched junction bases numbered 3, after V lost 0 bases and J lost 5 bases. Germline lookup yields CDR1 SGDLS and CDR2 YYNGEE. The length of the CDR3 is 15 residues. The CDR3 is CASSVGPSGRDEQYF. For the CDR3, the DNA is TGTGCCAGCAGCGTAGGGCCTAGCGGGAGGGACGAGCAGTACTTC. The full variable domain, its missing parts supplied by reference TRBV9 and TRBJ2-7, is DSGVTQTPKHLITATGQRVTLRCSPRSGDLSVYWYQQSLDQGLQFLIQYYNGEERAKGNILERFSAQQFPDLHSELNLSSLELGDSALYFCASSVGPSGRDEQYFGPGTRLTVT.

This clone was detected once. The gene calls are TRBV4-1 and TRBJ2-3, with 11 bases matching TRBD2. J was trimmed by 3 bases and V by 0 bases; bases with no gene match: 11. Germline V gives CDR1 MGHRA, CDR2 YSYEKL. CDR3 length equals 19 residues. CDR3 sequence (DNA): TGCGCCAGCAGCCAAGAAGCCCCGAAGACTAGCGGGAAAACAGATACGCAGTATTTT. It codes for CASSQEAPKTSGKTDTQYF.

CDR3 sequence reads: CASSQVSDRANTGELFF. Written as DNA, the CDR3 is TGCGCCAGCAGCCAAGTTAGTGACAGGGCGAACACCGGGGAGCTGTTTTTT. The V gene is TRBV4-3, the J gene TRBJ2-2; TRBD1 agrees at 7 bases. J was trimmed by 0 bases and V by 1 base; bases with no gene match: 5. Per germline, CDR1 LGHNA and CDR2 YSLEER. This CDR3 is 17 amino acids long.

The chain is built from TRBV7-6 and TRBJ2-2; a weak D match, TRBD1 (6 bases). V was trimmed by 5 bases and J by 0 bases, leaving 25 bases between them. The CDR3 is 20 residues long. The germline V gene has CDR1 SGHVS and CDR2 FNYEAQ. The CDR3 loop reads CASSQGHGMTGTSNTGELFF. The CDR3 DNA sequence: TGTGCCAGCAGCCAGGGACACGGGATGACTGGAACCTCGAACACCGGGGAGCTGTTTTTT.

V is TRBV2 and J is TRBJ2-1; a weak D match, TRBD2 (6 bases). The CDR3 runs 16 residues. The V gene's germline CDR1 is SNHLY and CDR2 FYNNEI. V lost 0 bases and J 7 bases, leaving 16 bases between the germline ends. The CDR3 nucleotides read TGTGCCAGCAGTGAAGCGTCTGTCTGGGACTGGAATGAGCAGTTCTTC. Its translation: CASSEASVWDWNEQFF. The entire variable domain, with the rest obtained from reference TRBV2 and TRBJ2-1, is as follows: EPEVTQTPSHQVTQMGQEVILRCVPISNHLYFYWYRQILGQKVEFLVSFYNNEISEKSEIFDDQFSVERPDGSNFTLKIRSTKLEDSAMYFCASSEASVWDWNEQFFGPGTRLTVL.

The V call is TRBV29-1, the J call TRBJ2-5, with a tentative D call TRBD1 (6 bases). V was cut by 6 bases and J by 2 bases, with 16 bases left in between. The CDR3 runs 14 residues. Per germline, CDR1 SQVTM and CDR2 ANQGSEA. The CDR3 bases are TGCAGCGTGCACGGACAGACAGTACAAGAGACCCAGTACTTC. It encodes CSVHGQTVQETQYF.

The chain uses TRBV7-9 and TRBJ2-4, with D tentatively TRBD2 (5 bases). Trimming stripped 4 bases from V and 2 bases from J, with 15 bases between. In germline, CDR1 is SEHNR, CDR2 FQNEAQ (reference sequence). This CDR3 has 16 residues. The CDR3 sequence is CASSYGREGSKNIQYF. The DNA of the CDR3 is TGTGCCAGCAGCTATGGACGAGAGGGATCCAAAAACATTCAGTACTTC.

The V and J genes are TRBV2 and TRBJ2-5; the match to TRBD1 covers 10 bases. V gave up 11 bases and J gave up 2 bases; unmatched junction bases: 2. The CDR3 totals 12 residues. Germline V gives CDR1 SNHLY, CDR2 FYNNEI. The CDR3 loop is CAWGQGQETQYF. The CDR3 DNA is TGTGCCTGGGGACAGGGGCAAGAGACCCAGTACTTC.

The V call is TRBV7-9, the J call TRBJ1-5; 7 nucleotides line up with TRBD1. The V gene end was trimmed by 5 bases and the J gene end by 0 bases; junction bases not matched to a gene: 7. The CDR3 length is 16 residues. The germline gives CDR1 SEHNR, CDR2 FQNEAQ (reference sequence). The CDR3, as DNA: TGTGCCAGCAGCCTCATAGACAGGGATAGCAATCAGCCCCAGCATTTT. It specifies CASSLIDRDSNQPQHF.

V usage is TRBV9 and J usage is TRBJ1-2; 10 nucleotides line up with TRBD1. The CDR3 contains 14 residues. CDR1 is SGDLS, CDR2 YYNGEE, per germline. V shed 0 bases and J 7 bases; nucleotides not matched to a gene: 3. CDR3 sequence (DNA): TGTGCCAGCAGCGTAGGGGGACAGGGGATTGGCTACACCTTC. It yields the protein CASSVGGQGIGYTF.

This chain uses TRBV6-1 with TRBJ2-7; D is perhaps TRBD2 (5 bases). Trimming removed 1 base from V and 3 bases from J, with 19 bases in between. CDR3 length equals 17 residues. The germline CDR1 and CDR2 sequences are MNHNS and SASEGT. The DNA of the CDR3 is TGTGCCAGCAGTGAAGAGGAGCCGGGGAGCCTCTTCTACGAGCAGTACTTC. Translated, it gives CASSEEEPGSLFYEQYF.

The chain is built from TRBV15 and TRBJ2-1; tentatively, D is TRBD2 (6 bases). V was shortened by 3 bases and J by 4 bases, with 13 bases between the two germline ends. The germline V gene encodes CDR1 LNHNV and CDR2 YYDKDF (reference sequence). The CDR3 contains 15 residues. The CDR3 loop reads CATSSPWTTYNEQFF. The CDR3 DNA reads TGTGCCACCAGCAGCCCCTGGACTACTTACAATGAGCAGTTCTTC.

The CDR3 reads CAWNTGSQETQYF. CDR3 nucleotides: TGTGCCTGGAACACGGGATCCCAAGAGACCCAGTACTTC. The chain links TRBV30 to TRBJ2-5; D is possibly TRBD2 (5 bases). The V end lost 4 bases, the J end lost 1 base, and 10 bases lay between the germline ends. Germline V gives CDR1 GTSNPN, CDR2 SVGIG (reference sequence). CDR3 length: 13 residues.

The gene calls are TRBV7-3 and TRBJ1-2; TRBD1 agrees at 10 bases. CDR1 SGHTA and CDR2 FQGTGA come from the germline V gene. There are 16 residues in the CDR3. J lost 6 bases, V lost 4 bases, and 11 bases had no gene match. The CDR3 DNA reads TGTGCCAGCAGCTCTACCTCCGACAGGGGGCAGGATGGCTACACCTTC. Protein sequence: CASSSTSDRGQDGYTF.

This clone was counted between two and nine times. CDR3 protein: CASRPSETPYEQYF. CDR3 DNA sequence: TGTGCCAGCAGGCCTAGCGAGACACCCTACGAGCAGTACTTC. This chain uses TRBV5-6 with TRBJ2-7; D might be TRBD2 (6 bases). The germline V gene has CDR1 SGHDT and CDR2 YYEEEE. V gave up 5 bases and J gave up 2 bases, with 14 bases separating them. CDR3 length equals 14 residues.

This clone was recorded once. The chain has TRBV6-6 and TRBJ2-7, with a tentative D call TRBD1 (5 bases). The CDR3 spans 13 residues. Germline loops: CDR1 MNHNY, CDR2 SVGAGI (reference sequence). Trimming shortened V by 0 bases and J by 6 bases, and 9 bases separated the two germline ends. CDR3 loop: CASSYSPTAEQYF. CDR3 coding DNA: TGTGCCAGCAGTTACTCTCCGACAGCCGAGCAGTACTTC.

This chain links TRBV30 with TRBJ1-4; D might be TRBD1 (5 bases). Germline CDR1 reads GTSNPN; CDR2 reads SVGIG (reference sequence). V lost 3 bases to trimming and J lost 0 bases, with 14 bases between them. This CDR3 comprises 16 residues. The CDR3 reads CAWRAGLPPTNEKLFF. The CDR3 bases are TGTGCCTGGAGAGCGGGACTCCCTCCAACTAATGAAAAACTGTTTTTT.

The chain recombines TRBV7-9 with TRBJ2-1; D possibly corresponds to TRBD1 (6 bases). The CDR3 covers 17 residues. The germline CDR1 and CDR2 sequences are SEHNR and FQNEAQ (reference sequence). The V gene lost 4 bases and the J gene lost 4 bases, with 20 bases spanning the gap. Here the CDR3 reads CASSSRGATGYYNEQFF. The DNA for the CDR3 is TGTGCCAGCAGCTCCAGGGGAGCAACGGGGTATTACAATGAGCAGTTCTTC.